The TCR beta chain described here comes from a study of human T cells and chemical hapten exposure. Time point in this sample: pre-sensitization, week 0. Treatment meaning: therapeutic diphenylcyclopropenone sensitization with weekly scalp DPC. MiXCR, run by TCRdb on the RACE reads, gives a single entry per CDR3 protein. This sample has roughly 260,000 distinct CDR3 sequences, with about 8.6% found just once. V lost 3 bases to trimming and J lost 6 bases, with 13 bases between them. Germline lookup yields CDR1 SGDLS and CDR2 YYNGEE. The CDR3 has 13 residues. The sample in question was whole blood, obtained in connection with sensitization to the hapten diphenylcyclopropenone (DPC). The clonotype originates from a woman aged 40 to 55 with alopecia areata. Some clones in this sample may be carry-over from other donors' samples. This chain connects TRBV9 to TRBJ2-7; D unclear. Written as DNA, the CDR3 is TGTGCCAGCAGCGGTGTACAGCCCTCCGAGCAGTACTTC. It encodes CASSGVQPSEQYF.